This T cell receptor (beta chain) was sequenced for a study of cytomegalovirus exposure and HLA in healthy donors. Study findings and constraints: High specificity and sensitivity for cytomegalovirus status were reported for the classifier. Associated with cytomegalovirus, according to the listing, were 150 to 200 TCR beta chains.

PCR was performed using 60 Vbeta and 13 Jbeta primers. Produced via immunoSEQ multiplex PCR; TCRdb's table is partial and in-frame only. Found here are hundreds of thousands of clones, around 79% of them singletons; the top ten hold approximately 0.22%. Remarks on this clone: Its matching antigen is unknown.

This CDR3 has 13 residues. The germline CDR1 and CDR2 sequences are LNHNV and YYDKDF (reference sequence). V shed 5 bases and J shed 5 bases, with 12 bases lying between them. Healthy bone marrow donors made up the cohort. The TCR sequence derives from a girl between 2 and 10 years old in good health and CMV-seronegative. The source material was PBMCs. The chain has TRBV15 and TRBJ1-2; D unclear. The CDR3 DNA reads TGTGCCACCAGCCTAGGCAGCGGTTATGGCTACACCTTC. Its protein product is CATSLGSGYGYTF.